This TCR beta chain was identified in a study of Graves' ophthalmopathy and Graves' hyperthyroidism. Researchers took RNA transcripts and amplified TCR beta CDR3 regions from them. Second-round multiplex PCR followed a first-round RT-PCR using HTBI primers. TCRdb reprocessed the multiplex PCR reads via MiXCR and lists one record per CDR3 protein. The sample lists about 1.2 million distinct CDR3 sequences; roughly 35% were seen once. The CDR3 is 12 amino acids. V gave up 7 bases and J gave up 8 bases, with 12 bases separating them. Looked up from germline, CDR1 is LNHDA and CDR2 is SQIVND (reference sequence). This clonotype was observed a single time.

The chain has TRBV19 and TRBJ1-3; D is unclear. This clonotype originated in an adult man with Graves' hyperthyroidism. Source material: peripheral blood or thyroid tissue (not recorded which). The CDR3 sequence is CASNHDLDTIYF. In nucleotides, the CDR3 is TGTGCCAGTAACCACGACTTGGACACCATATATTTT. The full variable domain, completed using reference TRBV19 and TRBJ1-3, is DGGITQSPKYLFRKEGQNVTLSCEQNLNHDAMYWYRQDPGQGLRLIYYSQIVNDFQKGDIAEGYSVSREKKESFPLTVTSAQKNPTAFYLCASNHDLDTIYFGEGSWLTVV.